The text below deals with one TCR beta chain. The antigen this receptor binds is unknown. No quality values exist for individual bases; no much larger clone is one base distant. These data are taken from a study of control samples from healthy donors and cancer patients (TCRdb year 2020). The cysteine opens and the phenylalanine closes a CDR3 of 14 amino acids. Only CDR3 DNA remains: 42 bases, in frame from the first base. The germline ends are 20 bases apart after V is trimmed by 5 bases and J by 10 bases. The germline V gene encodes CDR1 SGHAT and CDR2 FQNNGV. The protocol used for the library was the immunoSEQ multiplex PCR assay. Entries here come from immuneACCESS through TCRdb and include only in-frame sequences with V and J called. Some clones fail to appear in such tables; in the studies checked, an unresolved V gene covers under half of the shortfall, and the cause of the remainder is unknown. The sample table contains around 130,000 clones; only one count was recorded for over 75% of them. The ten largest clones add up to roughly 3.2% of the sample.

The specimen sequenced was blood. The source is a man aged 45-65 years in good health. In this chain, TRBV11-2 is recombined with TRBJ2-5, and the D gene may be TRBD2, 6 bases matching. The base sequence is TGTGCCAGCAGCGCGGATTGGGGCGGGAATGTCCAGTACTTC. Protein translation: CASSADWGGNVQYF.